These 2 T cell receptor beta chains originate from one sample sequenced in a study of blood T cell repertoires in COVID-19 (dated by TCRdb to about 2020). The library was obtained by the immunoSEQ multiplex PCR assay. The table was pulled from immuneACCESS by TCRdb, which kept in-frame rearrangements only. Such tables lose some clones; where checked, under half of the loss comes from unresolved V genes, and the rest has no known cause. The sample contains about 52,000 clones, about 85% of them found a single time. The ten biggest clones cover 6.9% of the sample. Sequencing was performed on peripheral blood. These TCRs come from a man aged 65 to 79 with active COVID-19.

The count of this clone is one. The rearrangement links TRBV7-2 to TRBJ2-7, with 7 bases that match TRBD2. CDR1 SGHTA and CDR2 FQGNSA come from the germline V gene. J lost 4 bases, V lost 2 bases, and 14 bases had no gene match. The CDR3 is made up of 17 amino acids. CDR3 residues: CASSLSPVGGNKYEQYF. The CDR3 bases are TGTGCCAGCAGCTTATCCCCCGTCGGGGGGAACAAATACGAGCAGTACTTC.

This clone occurred a few times. The genes are TRBV19 and TRBJ1-3; D gene unclear. Germline V lookup: CDR1 LNHDA, CDR2 SQIVND (reference sequence). Trimming cost V 5 bases and J 0 bases, with 11 bases left between them. The CDR3 is 15 residues long. The CDR3 sequence: CASSRTTNSGNTIYF. The CDR3 nucleotides are TGTGCCAGTAGTCGGACTACCAACTCTGGAAACACCATATATTTT.